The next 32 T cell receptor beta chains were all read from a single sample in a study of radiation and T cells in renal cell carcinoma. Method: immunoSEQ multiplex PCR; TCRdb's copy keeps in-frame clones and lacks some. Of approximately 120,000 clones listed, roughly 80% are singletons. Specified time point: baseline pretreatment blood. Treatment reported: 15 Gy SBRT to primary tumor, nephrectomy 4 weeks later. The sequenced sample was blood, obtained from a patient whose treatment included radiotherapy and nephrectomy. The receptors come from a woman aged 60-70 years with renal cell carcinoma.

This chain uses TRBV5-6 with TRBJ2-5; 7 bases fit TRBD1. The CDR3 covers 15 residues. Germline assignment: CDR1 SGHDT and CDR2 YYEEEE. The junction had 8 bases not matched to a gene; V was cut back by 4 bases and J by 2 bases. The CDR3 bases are TGTGCCAGCAGCATATCGGGACAGCCGCAAGAGACCCAGTACTTC. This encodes CASSISGQPQETQYF.

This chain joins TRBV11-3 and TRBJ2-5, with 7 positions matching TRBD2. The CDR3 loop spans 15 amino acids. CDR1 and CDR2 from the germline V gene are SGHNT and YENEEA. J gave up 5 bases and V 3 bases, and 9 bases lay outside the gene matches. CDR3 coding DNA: TGTGCCAGCAGCTTTGAGGGAGGGCCGCGGGAGACCCAGTACTTC. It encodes CASSFEGGPRETQYF.

CDR3 sequence (DNA): TGTGCCAGCAGTCCGGACCGACAGGTTAAAACTGAAGCTTTCTTT. Amino acids: CASSPDRQVKTEAFF. The chain is built from TRBV2 and TRBJ1-1, with a tentative D call TRBD1 (6 bases). The CDR3 length is 15 residues. CDR1 SNHLY and CDR2 FYNNEI come from the germline V gene. V lost 5 bases, J lost 5 bases, and 18 bases lay in between.

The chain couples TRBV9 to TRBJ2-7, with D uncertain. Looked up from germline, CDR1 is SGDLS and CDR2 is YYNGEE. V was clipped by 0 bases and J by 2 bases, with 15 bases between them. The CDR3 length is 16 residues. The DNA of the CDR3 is TGTGCCAGCAGCGTAGGCCCAGGTCTAACCCCCTACGAGCAGTACTTC. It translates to CASSVGPGLTPYEQYF.

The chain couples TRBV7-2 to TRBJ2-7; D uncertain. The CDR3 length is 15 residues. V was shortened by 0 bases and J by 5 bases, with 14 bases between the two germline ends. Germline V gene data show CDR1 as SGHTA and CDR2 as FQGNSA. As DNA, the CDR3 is TGTGCCAGCAGCTTAGCGCGCAATCTAAGGGACGAGCAGTACTTC. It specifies CASSLARNLRDEQYF.

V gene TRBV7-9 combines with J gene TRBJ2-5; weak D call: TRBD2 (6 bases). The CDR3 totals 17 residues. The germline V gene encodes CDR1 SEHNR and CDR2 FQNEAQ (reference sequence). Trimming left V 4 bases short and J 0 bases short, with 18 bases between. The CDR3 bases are TGTGCCAGCAGCTCGGGAGTGGAGGCACGGTACCAAGAGACCCAGTACTTC. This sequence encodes CASSSGVEARYQETQYF.

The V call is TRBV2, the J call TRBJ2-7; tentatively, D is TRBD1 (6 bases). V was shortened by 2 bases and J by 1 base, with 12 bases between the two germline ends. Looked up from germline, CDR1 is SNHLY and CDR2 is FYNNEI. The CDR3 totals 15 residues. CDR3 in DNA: TGTGCCAGCAGTGAACCGAACAGGGAATCCTACGAGCAGTACTTC. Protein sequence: CASSEPNRESYEQYF.

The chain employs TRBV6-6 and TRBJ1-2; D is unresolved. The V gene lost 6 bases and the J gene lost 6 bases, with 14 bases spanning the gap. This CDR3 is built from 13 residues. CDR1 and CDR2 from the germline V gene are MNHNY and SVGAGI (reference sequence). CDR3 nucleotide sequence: TGTGCCAGCAGAAACCACCGAAGTCATGGCTACACCTTC. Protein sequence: CASRNHRSHGYTF.

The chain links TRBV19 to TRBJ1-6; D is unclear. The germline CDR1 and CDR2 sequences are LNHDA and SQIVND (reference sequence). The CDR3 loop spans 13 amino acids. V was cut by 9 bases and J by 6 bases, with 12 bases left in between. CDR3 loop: CASGRSTNSPLHF. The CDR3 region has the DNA TGTGCCAGCGGACGGAGCACTAATTCACCCCTCCACTTT.

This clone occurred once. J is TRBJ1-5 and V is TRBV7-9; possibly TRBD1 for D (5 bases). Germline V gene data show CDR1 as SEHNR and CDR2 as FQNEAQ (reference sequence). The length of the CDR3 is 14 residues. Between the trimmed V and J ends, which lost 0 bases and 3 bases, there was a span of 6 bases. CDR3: CASSLAGDNQPQHF. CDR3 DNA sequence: TGTGCCAGCAGCTTAGCAGGGGACAATCAGCCCCAGCATTTT.

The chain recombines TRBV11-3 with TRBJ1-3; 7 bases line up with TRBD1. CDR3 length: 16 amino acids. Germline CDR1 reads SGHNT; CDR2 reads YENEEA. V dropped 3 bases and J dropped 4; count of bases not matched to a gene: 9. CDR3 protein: CASSFTGAGGGNTIYF. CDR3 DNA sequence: TGTGCCAGCAGCTTTACAGGGGCCGGTGGAGGAAACACCATATATTTT.

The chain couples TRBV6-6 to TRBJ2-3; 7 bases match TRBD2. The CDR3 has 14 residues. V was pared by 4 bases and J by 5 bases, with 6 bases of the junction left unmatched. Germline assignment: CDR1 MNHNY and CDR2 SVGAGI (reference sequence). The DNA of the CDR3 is TGTGCCAGCAGTTCTGGACTAGTGATAGATACGCAGTATTTT. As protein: CASSSGLVIDTQYF.

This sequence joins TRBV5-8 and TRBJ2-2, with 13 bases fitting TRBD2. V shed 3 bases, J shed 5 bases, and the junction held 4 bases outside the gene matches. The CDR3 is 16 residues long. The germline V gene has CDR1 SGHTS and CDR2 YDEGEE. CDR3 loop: CASSSGLAGVTGELFF. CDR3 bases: TGTGCCAGCAGCTCTGGACTAGCGGGAGTGACCGGGGAGCTGTTTTTT. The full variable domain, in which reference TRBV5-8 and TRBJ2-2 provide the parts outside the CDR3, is EAGVTQSPTHLIKTRGQQATLRCSPISGHTSVYWYQQALGLGLQFLLWYDEGEERNRGNFPPRFSGRQFPNYSSELNVNALELEDSALYLCASSSGLAGVTGELFFGEGSRLTVL.

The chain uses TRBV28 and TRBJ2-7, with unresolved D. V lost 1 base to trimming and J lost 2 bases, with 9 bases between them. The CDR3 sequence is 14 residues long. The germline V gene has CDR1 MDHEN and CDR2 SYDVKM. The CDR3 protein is CASSLSLGPYEQYF. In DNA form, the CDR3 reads TGTGCCAGCAGTTTATCGCTAGGTCCCTACGAGCAGTACTTC.

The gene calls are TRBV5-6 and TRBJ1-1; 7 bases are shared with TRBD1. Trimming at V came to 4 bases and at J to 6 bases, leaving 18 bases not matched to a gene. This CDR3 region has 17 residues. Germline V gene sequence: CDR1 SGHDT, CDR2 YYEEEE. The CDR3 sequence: CASSPSHWTGRGPEAFF. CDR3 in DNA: TGTGCCAGCAGCCCCTCCCATTGGACAGGTCGGGGCCCTGAAGCTTTCTTT.

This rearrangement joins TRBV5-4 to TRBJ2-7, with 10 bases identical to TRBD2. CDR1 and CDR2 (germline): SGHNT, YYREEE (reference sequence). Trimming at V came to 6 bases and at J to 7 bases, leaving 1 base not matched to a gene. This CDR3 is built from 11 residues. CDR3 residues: CASTSGREQYF. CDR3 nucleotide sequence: TGTGCCAGCACTAGCGGGAGAGAGCAGTACTTC.

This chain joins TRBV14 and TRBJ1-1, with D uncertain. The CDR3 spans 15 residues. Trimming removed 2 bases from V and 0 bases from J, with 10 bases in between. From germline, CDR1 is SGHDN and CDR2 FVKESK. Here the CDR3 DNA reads TGTGCCAGCAGCCAATTTCGCCTTCTGAACACTGAAGCTTTCTTT. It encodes CASSQFRLLNTEAFF. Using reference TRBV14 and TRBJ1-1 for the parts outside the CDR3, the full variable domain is EAGVTQFPSHSVIEKGQTVTLRCDPISGHDNLYWYRRVMGKEIKFLLHFVKESKQDESGMPNNRFLAERTGGTYSTLKVQPAELEDSGVYFCASSQFRLLNTEAFFGQGTRLTVV.

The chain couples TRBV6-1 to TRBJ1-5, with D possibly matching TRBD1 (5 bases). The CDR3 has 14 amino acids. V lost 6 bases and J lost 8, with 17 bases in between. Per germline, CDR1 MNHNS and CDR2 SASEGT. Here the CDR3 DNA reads TGTGCCAGCAGCGTATTGGGACTCGGGGAGCCCCAGCATTTT. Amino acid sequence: CASSVLGLGEPQHF.

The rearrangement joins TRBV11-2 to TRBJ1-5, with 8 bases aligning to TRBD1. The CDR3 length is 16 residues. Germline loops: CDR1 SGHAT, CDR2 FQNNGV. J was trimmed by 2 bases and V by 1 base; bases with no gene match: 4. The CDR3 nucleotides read TGTGCCAGCAGCTTAGCTGCAGGGGGCCGCAATCAGCCCCAGCATTTT. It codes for CASSLAAGGRNQPQHF.

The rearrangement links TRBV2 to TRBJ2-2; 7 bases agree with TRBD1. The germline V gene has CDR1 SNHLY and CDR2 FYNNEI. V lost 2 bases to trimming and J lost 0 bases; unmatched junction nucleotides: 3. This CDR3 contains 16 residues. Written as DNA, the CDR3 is TGTGCCAGCAGTGAACAAGGGACAGCGAACACCGGGGAGCTGTTTTTT. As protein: CASSEQGTANTGELFF. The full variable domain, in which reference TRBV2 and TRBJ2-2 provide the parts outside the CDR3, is EPEVTQTPSHQVTQMGQEVILRCVPISNHLYFYWYRQILGQKVEFLVSFYNNEISEKSEIFDDQFSVERPDGSNFTLKIRSTKLEDSAMYFCASSEQGTANTGELFFGEGSRLTVL.

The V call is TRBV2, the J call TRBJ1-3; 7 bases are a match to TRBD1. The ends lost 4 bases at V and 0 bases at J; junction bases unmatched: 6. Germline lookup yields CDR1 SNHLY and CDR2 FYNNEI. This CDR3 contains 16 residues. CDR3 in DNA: TGTGCCAGCAGTGGTCTCAGGGGGATCTCTGGAAACACCATATATTTT. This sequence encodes CASSGLRGISGNTIYF.

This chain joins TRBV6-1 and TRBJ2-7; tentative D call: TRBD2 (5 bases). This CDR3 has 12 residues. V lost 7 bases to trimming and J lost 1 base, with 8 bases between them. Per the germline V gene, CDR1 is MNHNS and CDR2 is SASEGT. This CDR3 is CASNSGSYEQYF. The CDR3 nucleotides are TGTGCCAGCAACTCGGGATCCTACGAGCAGTACTTC.

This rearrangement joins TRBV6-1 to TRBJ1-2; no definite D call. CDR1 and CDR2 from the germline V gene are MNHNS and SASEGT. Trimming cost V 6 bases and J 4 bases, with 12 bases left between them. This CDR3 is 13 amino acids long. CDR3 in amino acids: CASRIGTSYGYTF. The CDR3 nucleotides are TGTGCCAGCAGGATAGGAACTTCCTATGGCTACACCTTC.

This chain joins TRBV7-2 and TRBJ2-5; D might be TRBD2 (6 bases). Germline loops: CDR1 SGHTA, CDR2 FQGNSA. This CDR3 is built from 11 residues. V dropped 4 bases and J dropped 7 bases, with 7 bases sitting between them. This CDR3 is CASSSEGTQYF. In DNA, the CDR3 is TGTGCCAGCAGCTCGGAGGGGACCCAGTACTTC.

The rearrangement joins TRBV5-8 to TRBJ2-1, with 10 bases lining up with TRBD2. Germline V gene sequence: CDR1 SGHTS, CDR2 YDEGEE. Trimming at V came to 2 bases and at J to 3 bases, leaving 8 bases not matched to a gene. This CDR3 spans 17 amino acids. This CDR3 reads CASSFGTSALYYNEQFF. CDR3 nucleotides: TGTGCCAGCAGCTTTGGGACTAGCGCTCTTTACTACAATGAGCAGTTCTTC.

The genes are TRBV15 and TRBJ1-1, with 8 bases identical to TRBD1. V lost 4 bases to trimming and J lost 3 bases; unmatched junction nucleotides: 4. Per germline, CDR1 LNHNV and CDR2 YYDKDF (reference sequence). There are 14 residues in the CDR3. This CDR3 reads CATSNRGTYTEAFF. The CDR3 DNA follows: TGTGCCACCAGCAACAGGGGGACGTACACTGAAGCTTTCTTT.

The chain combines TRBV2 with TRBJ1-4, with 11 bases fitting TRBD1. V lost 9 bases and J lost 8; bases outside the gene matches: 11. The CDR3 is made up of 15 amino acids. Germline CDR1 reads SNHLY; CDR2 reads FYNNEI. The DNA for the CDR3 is TGTGCCAGTACCGGGACAGGGGGGAATCGGGAAAAACTGTTTTTT. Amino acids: CASTGTGGNREKLFF.

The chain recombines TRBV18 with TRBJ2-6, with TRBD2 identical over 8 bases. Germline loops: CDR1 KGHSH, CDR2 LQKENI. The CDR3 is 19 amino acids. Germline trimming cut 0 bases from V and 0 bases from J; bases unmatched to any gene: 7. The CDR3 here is CASSPPQAGAFSGANVLTF. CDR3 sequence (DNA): TGTGCCAGCTCACCACCTCAAGCGGGAGCCTTCTCTGGGGCCAACGTCCTGACTTTC.

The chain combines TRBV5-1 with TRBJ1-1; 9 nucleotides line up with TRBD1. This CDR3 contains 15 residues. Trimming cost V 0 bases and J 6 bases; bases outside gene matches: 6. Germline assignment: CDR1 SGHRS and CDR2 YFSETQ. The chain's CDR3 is CASSLDRGLLAEAFF. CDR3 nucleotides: TGCGCCAGCAGCTTGGACAGGGGGCTACTCGCTGAAGCTTTCTTT.

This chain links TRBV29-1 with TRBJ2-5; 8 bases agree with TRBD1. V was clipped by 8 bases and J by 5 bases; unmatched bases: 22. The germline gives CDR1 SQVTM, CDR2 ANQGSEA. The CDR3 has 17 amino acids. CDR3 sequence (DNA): TGCAGCTATAATATTCAGGCAGGGGGCCGCAGTGGGGAGACCCAGTACTTC. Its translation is CSYNIQAGGRSGETQYF.

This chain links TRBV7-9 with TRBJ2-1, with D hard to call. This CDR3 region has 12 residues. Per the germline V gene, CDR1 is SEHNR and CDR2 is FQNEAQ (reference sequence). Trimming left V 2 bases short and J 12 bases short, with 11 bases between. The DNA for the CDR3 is TGTGCCAGCAGCTTAAGTGACTTCCGGCAGTTCTTC. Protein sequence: CASSLSDFRQFF.

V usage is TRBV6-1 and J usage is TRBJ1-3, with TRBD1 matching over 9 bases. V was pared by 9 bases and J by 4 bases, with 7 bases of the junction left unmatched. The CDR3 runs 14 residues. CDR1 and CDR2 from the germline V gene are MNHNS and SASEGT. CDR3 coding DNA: TGTGCCAGTTACAGGGGGCTAGAAGGAAACACCATATATTTT. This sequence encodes CASYRGLEGNTIYF.